Following are 27 T cell receptor beta chains from one sample sequenced in a study of regulatory T cells in long-lasting Graves disease. Both iRepertoire HTBI primers and Arm-PCR of CDR3 regions were used to build the TCR beta libraries. TCRdb analysed the multiplex PCR reads with MiXCR anew, one entry per CDR3 protein. The sample yields about 330,000 distinct CDR3 sequences, around 15% seen once. Time point described: newly diagnosed GD, antithyroid drugs for less than 3 months. With RNA extracted from PBMCs as input, the TCR library was made. The same data also went into a second study, on T cells in Graves' hyperthyroidism and ophthalmopathy.

The sample here was peripheral blood mononuclear cells (PBMCs), taken at new diagnosis, from a patient treated with antithyroid drugs. Receptor source: a woman younger than 35 with Graves disease.

Many counts were recorded for this clonotype. This chain uses TRBV11-2 with TRBJ1-5; 11 bases are a match to TRBD1. Germline loops: CDR1 SGHAT, CDR2 FQNNGV. Losses at the gene ends were 1 base for V and 6 bases for J; bases not matched to a gene: 2. This CDR3 has 15 amino acids. CDR3 sequence: CASSLGDRGAQPQHF. For the CDR3, the DNA is TGTGCCAGCAGCTTAGGGGACAGGGGGGCTCAGCCCCAGCATTTT.

The V and J genes are TRBV29-1 and TRBJ1-2, with D unresolved. Trimming removed 3 bases from V and 4 bases from J, with 15 bases in between. The germline V gene has CDR1 SQVTM and CDR2 ANQGSEA. The CDR3 runs 14 residues. As DNA, the CDR3 is TGCAGCGTTGAGGTCCTGGGTTCGGGCTATGGCTACACCTTC. Translation: CSVEVLGSGYGYTF.

The chain joins TRBV10-3 to TRBJ2-3, with 9 nucleotides matching TRBD2. CDR3 size: 17 residues. Germline values: CDR1 ENHRY, CDR2 SYGVKD. The ends lost 2 bases at V and 6 bases at J; junction bases unmatched: 12. CDR3 sequence reads: CAISEAISGRVRDTQYF. The CDR3 nucleotides read TGTGCCATCAGTGAGGCGATTAGCGGGAGAGTCAGGGATACGCAGTATTTT.

This clonotype has just a few counts. Being one base from a much bigger clone, this may be a read error. The chain recombines TRBV28 with TRBJ2-1; TRBD1 matches at 9 bases. Trimming removed 5 bases from V and 3 bases from J; junction bases left unmatched: 8. Germline V gene data show CDR1 as MDHEN and CDR2 as SYDVKM. This CDR3 is built from 16 residues. The CDR3: CASSRIRDRVYNEQFF. CDR3 sequence (DNA): TGTGCCAGCAGTCGTATAAGGGACAGGGTCTACAATGAGCAGTTCTTC. The full variable domain, its missing parts supplied by reference TRBV28 and TRBJ2-1, is DVKVTQSSRYLVKRTGEKVFLECVQDMDHENMFWYRQDPGLGLRLIYFSYDVKMKEKGDIPEGYSVSREKKERFSLILESASTNQTSMYLCASSRIRDRVYNEQFFGPGTRLTVL.

The chain employs TRBV30 and TRBJ1-5; a possible D gene is TRBD1 (6 bases). The V end was cut by 1 base, the J end by 6 bases, with 10 bases between. CDR3 length equals 13 residues. CDR1 is GTSNPN, CDR2 SVGIG, per germline (reference sequence). CDR3 bases: TGTGCCTGGAGTGAAAACAGGGTTCAGCCCCAGCATTTT. It codes for CAWSENRVQPQHF. Based on the CDR3 plus reference TRBV30 and TRBJ1-5, the full variable domain is SQTIHQWPATLVQPVGSPLSLECTVEGTSNPNLYWYRQAAGRGLQLLFYSVGIGQISSEVPQNLSASRPQDRQFILSSKKLLLSDSGFYLCAWSENRVQPQHFGDGTRLSIL.

This clonotype came up a few times. The chain carries TRBV5-1 and TRBJ1-4; tentatively, D is TRBD1 (6 bases). The CDR3 is 14 residues long. Germline CDR1 is SGHRS and CDR2 is YFSETQ. V was pared by 2 bases and J by 12 bases, with 17 bases between. The DNA for the CDR3 is TGCGCCAGCAGCTTAGGGGGTCGTGAAATGGAACTGTTTTTT. Translated: CASSLGGREMELFF.

This clonotype was counted ten times or more. V and J are TRBV11-2 and TRBJ1-2; no clear D gene. The V and J ends lost 3 bases and 5 bases respectively, with 10 bases between them. CDR1 SGHAT and CDR2 FQNNGV come from the germline V gene. The CDR3 has 13 residues. The CDR3 nucleotides read TGTGCCAGCAGCTTTGGCCGGGGATATGGCTACACCTTC. Translation: CASSFGRGYGYTF.

This clonotype occurred many times. The gene calls are TRBV12-5 and TRBJ2-2; D is ambiguous. In germline, CDR1 is LGHNT, CDR2 FRNRAP. The CDR3 has 14 residues. V was shortened by 6 bases and J by 5 bases, with 13 bases between the two germline ends. CDR3 sequence (DNA): TGTGCTAGTGGACCACTCAGAGATACCGGGGAGCTGTTTTTT. Amino acid sequence: CASGPLRDTGELFF.

The table lists this clonotype with many counts. In DNA, the CDR3 is TGTGCCAGCAGCCGGTTACACCGACCCCGCTACGAGCAGTACTTC. This translates into CASSRLHRPRYEQYF. The chain joins TRBV3-1 to TRBJ2-7; no reliable D call. The ends were cut back, 4 bases at V and 3 bases at J, with 16 bases in the middle. Germline CDR1 reads LGHDT; CDR2 reads YNNKEL (reference sequence). The CDR3 runs to 15 residues.

The table lists this clonotype with a few counts. The V and J genes are TRBV6-2 or TRBV6-3 and TRBJ2-5; 7 bases line up with TRBD2. CDR1 is MNHEY and CDR2 is SVGEGT in the germline V gene. The CDR3 sequence is 13 residues long. V trimming: 5 bases; J trimming: 7 bases; junction bases outside the gene matches: 7. CDR3 protein: CASSPGGRGTQYF. The DNA of the CDR3 is TGTGCCAGCAGTCCCGGTGGGAGGGGGACCCAGTACTTC.

This clonotype came up many times. The chain links TRBV18 to TRBJ2-1; 11 bases fit TRBD2. CDR3 length: 15 residues. Unmatched junction bases numbered 5, after V lost 3 bases and J lost 7 bases. From germline, CDR1 is KGHSH and CDR2 LQKENI. The DNA of the CDR3 is TGTGCCAGCTCACCCGAAATAGCGGGAGGGAATGAGCAGTTCTTC. Amino acid sequence: CASSPEIAGGNEQFF.

The table lists this clonotype with many counts. The V call is TRBV7-3, the J call TRBJ1-2, with no clear D. Trimming stripped 5 bases from V and 2 bases from J, with 12 bases between. CDR1 is SGHTA and CDR2 is FQGTGA in the germline V gene. This CDR3 is 14 amino acids long. In nucleotides, the CDR3 is TGTGCCAGCAGCCCTCCGGGTATGAACTATGGCTACACCTTC. Protein: CASSPPGMNYGYTF. Together with reference TRBV7-3 and TRBJ1-2, the CDR3 gives the full variable domain: GAGVSQTPSNKVTEKGKYVELRCDPISGHTALYWYRQSLGQGPEFLIYFQGTGAADDSGLPNDRFFAVRPEGSVSTLKIQRTERGDSAVYLCASSPPGMNYGYTFGSGTRLTVV.

This clonotype was detected many times. The genes are TRBV5-1 and TRBJ2-1, with TRBD2 matching over 8 bases. The CDR3 sequence is 18 residues long. The trim removed 1 base at V and 7 bases at J, leaving 16 bases unmatched. Per germline, CDR1 SGHRS and CDR2 YFSETQ. In DNA, the CDR3 is TGCGCCAGCAGCTTGCGTTCCGGGTCGGGGGGGCTTAGGAATGAGCAGTTCTTC. It is translated as CASSLRSGSGGLRNEQFF.

The chain recombines TRBV2 with TRBJ1-4, with D unclear. V lost 3 bases, J lost 8 bases, and 10 bases lay in between. Per the germline V gene, CDR1 is SNHLY and CDR2 is FYNNEI. The CDR3 consists of 13 residues. The CDR3: CASSDQRGEKLFF. CDR3 nucleotides: TGTGCCAGCAGTGACCAAAGAGGAGAAAAACTGTTTTTT.

The J gene is TRBJ2-2, the V gene TRBV19; TRBD2 might be the D (5 bases). The CDR3 consists of 14 residues. Trimming shortened V by 1 base and J by 7 bases, and 10 bases separated the two germline ends. Germline V lookup: CDR1 LNHDA, CDR2 SQIVND (reference sequence). The CDR3 DNA follows: TGTGCCAGTAGTATAGGAACGGGAATCGGGGAGCTGTTTTTT. Translation: CASSIGTGIGELFF.

This clonotype was seen ten or more times. V is TRBV18 and J is TRBJ2-2; D perhaps matches TRBD1 (5 bases). Germline V gene lookup returns CDR1 KGHSH and CDR2 LQKENI. Trimming stripped 2 bases from V and 7 bases from J, with 8 bases between. The CDR3 is 13 amino acids. The CDR3 DNA reads as TGTGCCAGCTCACCAAGGGGTATCGGGGAGCTGTTTTTT. It specifies CASSPRGIGELFF.

Turning to this clonotype: The junction shows a germline mismatch at one end, possibly a read error. The rearrangement uses TRBV27 and TRBJ2-7, with a possible D match to TRBD1 (6 bases). This CDR3 is built from 12 residues. Germline loops: CDR1 MNHEY, CDR2 SMNVEV (reference sequence). The CDR3 region has the DNA TGTGCCTGCAGACGGGACACCTACGAGCAGTACTTC. Encoded protein: CACRRDTYEQYF.

In its sample, this clonotype was seen many times. The V call is TRBV27, the J call TRBJ1-4; D ambiguous. Per germline, CDR1 MNHEY and CDR2 SMNVEV (reference sequence). Trimming pared 7 bases from V and 6 bases from J, leaving 18 bases between. CDR3 length: 15 residues. The CDR3 DNA reads TGTGCCAGCAACCACGGGCCGAGCAGCCATGAAAAACTGTTTTTT. Amino acids: CASNHGPSSHEKLFF.

In this sample, this clonotype turned up many times. The J gene is TRBJ1-2, the V gene TRBV12-3 or TRBV12-4, with TRBD1 matching 9 bases. The J segment lost 7 bases and the V segment lost 3 bases, leaving 6 bases of the junction unmatched. The length of the CDR3 is 14 residues. The CDR3: CASSFPGQGGGYTF. As DNA, the CDR3 is TGTGCCAGCAGTTTCCCGGGACAGGGCGGTGGCTACACCTTC.

The rearrangement uses TRBV10-3 and TRBJ2-3; a weak D match, TRBD2 (6 bases). V gave up 10 bases and J gave up 6 bases, with 14 bases separating them. Germline-derived CDR1 and CDR2 are ENHRY and SYGVKD. There are 12 residues in the CDR3. CDR3 sequence reads: CATQGRGDTQYF. The CDR3 DNA sequence: TGTGCCACCCAGGGCCGGGGGGATACGCAGTATTTT.

A few counts support this clonotype. The rearrangement joins TRBV6-1 to TRBJ1-3; D uncertain. This CDR3 is built from 13 residues. Trimming stripped 0 bases from V and 0 bases from J, with 0 bases between. Germline V gives CDR1 MNHNS, CDR2 SASEGT. The CDR3 sequence: CASSEASGNTIYF. CDR3 in DNA: TGTGCCAGCAGTGAAGCCTCTGGAAACACCATATATTTT.

This clonotype was counted many times. CDR3 amino acids: CASSTDRSQPQHF. CDR3 sequence (DNA): TGTGCCAGCAGCACGGACAGATCTCAGCCCCAGCATTTT. V gene TRBV2 combines with J gene TRBJ1-5, with a tentative D call TRBD1 (6 bases). With 6 bases removed from V and 6 bases from J, the gap between germline ends came to 12 bases. This CDR3 has 13 amino acids. The germline CDR1 and CDR2 sequences are SNHLY and FYNNEI.

This clonotype was detected ten times or more. The chain couples TRBV13 to TRBJ1-2; tentative D call: TRBD1 (5 bases). This CDR3 contains 13 residues. CDR1 is PRHDT and CDR2 is FYEKMQ in the germline V gene (reference sequence). V was clipped by 4 bases and J by 4 bases, with 10 bases between them. The CDR3 DNA follows: TGTGCCAGCAGCTCCGGGACCCGCTATGGCTACACCTTC. Translating gives CASSSGTRYGYTF. The full variable domain, completed using reference TRBV13 and TRBJ1-2, is AAGVIQSPRHLIKEKRETATLKCYPIPRHDTVYWYQQGPGQDPQFLISFYEKMQSDKGSIPDRFSAQQFSDYHSELNMSSLELGDSALYFCASSSGTRYGYTFGSGTRLTVV.

The V and J genes are TRBV9 and TRBJ1-5; 7 positions match TRBD1. The CDR3 has 15 residues. J was trimmed by 3 bases and V by 3 bases; bases with no gene match: 6. CDR1 is SGDLS, CDR2 YYNGEE, per germline. The CDR3 protein is CASSAGDSHNQPQHF. The CDR3 DNA reads TGTGCCAGCAGCGCCGGGGACAGCCACAATCAGCCCCAGCATTTT.

In regard to this clonotype: Just one base apart from a much larger clone, this may be a read error. The chain combines TRBV5-1 with TRBJ2-2; the D gene could be TRBD1 or TRBD2 (5 bases each). The germline gives CDR1 SGHRS, CDR2 YFSETQ. This CDR3 has 15 residues. This CDR3 reads CASSLGHVDTGELIF. The CDR3 DNA sequence: TGCGCCAGCAGCTTAGGACACGTGGACACCGGGGAGCTGATTTTT.

Details on this clonotype: A much larger clone lies one base from this, so it may be a read error. The rearrangement uses TRBV30 and TRBJ1-1; D call uncertain. Trimming shortened V by 2 bases and J by 4 bases, and 11 bases separated the two germline ends. This CDR3 has 13 amino acids. CDR1 and CDR2 from the germline V gene are GTSNPN and SVGIG (reference sequence). CDR3 in amino acids: CAWSTGMGTEAFF. In DNA form, the CDR3 reads TGTGCCTGGAGTACCGGCATGGGCACTGAAGCTTTCTTT. The variable domain in full, with the rest retrieved from reference TRBV30 and TRBJ1-1, is SQTIHQWPATLVQPVGSPLSLECTVEGTSNPNLYWYRQAAGRGLQLLFYSVGIGQISSEVPQNLSASRPQDRQFILSSKKLLLSDSGFYLCAWSTGMGTEAFFGQGTRLTVV.

This chain links TRBV27 with TRBJ2-3; 9 bases match TRBD1. The CDR3 sequence is 15 residues long. V was clipped by 2 bases and J by 6 bases; unmatched bases: 6. Germline CDR1 and CDR2: MNHEY and SMNVEV (reference sequence). The CDR3 is CASSLATGGHDTQYF. The DNA for the CDR3 is TGTGCCAGCAGTTTAGCGACAGGGGGACATGATACGCAGTATTTT.